This T cell receptor (beta chain) was retrieved from a study of human T cells and chemical hapten exposure. For the study at large: The upper back received 0.01% DPC by patch testing, with results read at 6 days.

From germline, CDR1 is KGHDR and CDR2 SFDVKD. V dropped 2 bases and J dropped 0; count of bases not matched to a gene: 3. There are 16 residues in the CDR3. What the library attached to individual cDNA molecules were unique molecular identifiers. Methods used by the authors: A per-sample median of 95,638 TCRs was observed, with a range of roughly 20,000 to 690,600. TCRdb reanalysed the RACE reads using MiXCR and keeps one entry per CDR3 protein. The authors' filters were not applied to this entry. The sample yields approximately 110,000 distinct CDR3 sequences, 11% seen once. Indicated time point: patch test 1, 2 weeks after DPC sensitization. Documented treatment: therapeutic diphenylcyclopropenone sensitization with weekly scalp DPC.

The sample consisted of whole blood, taken in connection with sensitization to the hapten diphenylcyclopropenone (DPC). The chain recombines TRBV24-1 with TRBJ2-3, with TRBD1 identical over 8 bases. The TCR was taken from a woman aged 40 to 50 with alopecia areata. Some clones in this sample may be carry-over from other donors' samples. The CDR3 DNA follows: TGTGCCACCAGTGATTCTCAGGGGGCAAGCACAGATACGCAGTATTTT. This gives the protein CATSDSQGASTDTQYF.